This TCR beta chain was identified in a study of cytomegalovirus exposure and HLA in healthy donors. Turning to this clone: Its antigen is unknown.

The study ran its PCR with 60 Vbeta and 13 Jbeta primers. Some clones are missing from TCRdb's copy, which holds only in-frame ones; the method was immunoSEQ multiplex PCR. Of over 90,000 clones in the sample, roughly two thirds are singletons; the top ten hold about 16%. Broader study findings: For most TCR sequences rarity was the rule, although some public TCRs occurred in many donors. Further analysis, carried out later, found HLA-associated TCR beta chains more clonally expanded than equally common other chains. Data from an earlier analysis indicated that most TCR beta V segments were productive either about 90% or about 30% of the time.

This CDR3 spans 15 amino acids. From germline, CDR1 is MNHNY and CDR2 SVGAGI (reference sequence). V was clipped by 6 bases and J by 3 bases, with 14 bases between them. V and J are TRBV6-6 and TRBJ2-2; a possible D gene is TRBD2 (5 bases). The sequenced sample was PBMCs. The sequence was collected from a woman aged 50 to 60 in good health and CMV-seropositive. For the CDR3, the DNA is TGTGCCAGCAGGACCCCGGGGAGAGACACCGGGGAGCTGTTTTTT. Its protein is CASRTPGRDTGELFF.